One T cell receptor beta chain is described in this entry. The record originates from a study of cytomegalovirus exposure and HLA in healthy donors. The germline gives CDR1 LGHNA, CDR2 YNFKEQ. The CDR3 is made up of 13 amino acids. Losses at the gene ends were 3 bases for V and 7 bases for J; bases not matched to a gene: 2. TCRdb keeps only in-frame clones here, not all; method: immunoSEQ multiplex PCR. Of more than 95,000 clones in the sample, around 86% were seen once. The chain has TRBV4-2 and TRBJ1-2; 10 nucleotides match TRBD1. The sample taken for sequencing was PBMCs. The clonotype was recovered from a man aged 18 to 35 in good health and CMV-seronegative. As DNA, the CDR3 is TGTGCCAGCAGCCAGGGGACAGGGGTTGGCTACACCTTC. Its translation: CASSQGTGVGYTF.